The 14 T cell receptor beta chains below come from one sample, sequenced in a study of radiotherapy plus CTLA-4 blockade in lung cancer. Method: immunoSEQ multiplex PCR; TCRdb's copy keeps in-frame clones and lacks some. The table shows 62,000 or so clones, with around 80% occurring only once. The input for sequencing was peripheral blood, taken from a patient treated with radiotherapy plus ipilimumab. The receptors originated from a human donor with non-small cell lung cancer who had a complete response to radiotherapy plus ipilimumab.

This chain uses TRBV7-2 with TRBJ1-5; tentative D call: TRBD1 (6 bases). The V end lost 5 bases, the J end lost 7 bases, and 15 bases lay between the germline ends. The CDR3 has 14 amino acids. Germline lookup yields CDR1 SGHTA and CDR2 FQGNSA. CDR3 nucleotides: TGTGCCAGCAGCCCGAACAAGGGGGGGCAGCCCCAGCATTTT. Encoded protein: CASSPNKGGQPQHF.

The chain couples TRBV19 to TRBJ1-2; a weak D match, TRBD1 (6 bases). Germline V gene lookup returns CDR1 LNHDA and CDR2 SQIVND (reference sequence). With 3 bases removed from V and 1 base from J, the gap between germline ends came to 12 bases. This CDR3 is 15 amino acids long. The CDR3 spells CASSIGAQGNYGYTF. CDR3 sequence (DNA): TGTGCCAGTAGTATTGGCGCACAGGGTAACTATGGCTACACCTTC.

V is TRBV9 and J is TRBJ2-1; 9 nucleotides agree with TRBD2. The CDR3 contains 15 residues. CDR1 is SGDLS, CDR2 YYNGEE, per germline. The ends lost 2 bases at V and 6 bases at J; junction bases unmatched: 6. The CDR3 loop is CASSVLAGVLNEQFF. The CDR3 DNA sequence: TGTGCCAGCAGCGTGTTAGCGGGAGTCCTCAATGAGCAGTTCTTC.

CDR3: CASSLDSGGNQPQHF. CDR3 sequence (DNA): TGTGCCAGCAGCTTAGATTCGGGCGGCAATCAGCCCCAGCATTTT. This chain connects TRBV7-2 to TRBJ1-5; D is undetermined. The CDR3 is 15 residues long. CDR1 is SGHTA and CDR2 is FQGNSA in the germline V gene. The V end lost 1 base, the J end lost 2 bases, and 9 bases lay between the germline ends.

The CDR3 nucleotides read TGTGCCAGTAGTATGGGTACAGGGAATGAGCAGTTCTTC. Protein: CASSMGTGNEQFF. The rearrangement uses TRBV19 and TRBJ2-1, with D possibly being TRBD1 (6 bases). Trimming stripped 3 bases from V and 7 bases from J, with 10 bases between. This CDR3 spans 13 amino acids. Per germline, CDR1 LNHDA and CDR2 SQIVND (reference sequence).

The chain has TRBV7-8 and TRBJ1-2; 10 positions agree with TRBD1. Germline V gives CDR1 SGHVS, CDR2 FQNEAQ. Trimming took 3 bases from V and 5 from J; bases not matched to a gene: 6. The CDR3 runs to 15 residues. CDR3 sequence reads: CASSLRGTGAYGYTF. In DNA, the CDR3 is TGTGCCAGCAGCTTGCGTGGGACAGGGGCATATGGCTACACCTTC.

This chain links TRBV19 with TRBJ1-5; 8 bases match TRBD1. Germline V CDR1 and CDR2: LNHDA, SQIVND (reference sequence). The CDR3 sequence is 17 residues long. Trimming took 4 bases from V and 1 from J; bases not matched to a gene: 9. The CDR3: CASSSRRTGQSNQPQHF. DNA of the CDR3: TGTGCCAGTAGTAGCCGGAGGACAGGGCAAAGCAATCAGCCCCAGCATTTT.

The chain recombines TRBV6-5 with TRBJ2-1; no clear D gene. Deletions cut 5 bases from V and 9 bases from J, with 8 bases between. There are 11 residues in the CDR3. The germline gives CDR1 MNHEY, CDR2 SVGAGI. The DNA for the CDR3 is TGTGCCAGCAGTGATGTGCGTGAGCAGTTCTTC. It is translated as CASSDVREQFF.

The chain combines TRBV4-1 with TRBJ1-2, with D possibly matching TRBD1 (5 bases). CDR1 and CDR2 from the germline V gene are MGHRA and YSYEKL. The V end was cut by 1 base, the J end by 4 bases, with 22 bases between. CDR3 size: 18 residues. The CDR3 region has the DNA TGCGCCAGCAGCCAAGGAGGCAAAGGGGCCCCTCACGCCTATGGCTACACCTTC. Encoded protein: CASSQGGKGAPHAYGYTF.

This clone was seen once. The chain links TRBV11-3 to TRBJ2-3; 10 bases map to TRBD1. The CDR3 runs to 18 residues. Germline V CDR1 and CDR2: SGHNT, YENEEA. V gave up 4 bases and J gave up 6 bases; unmatched junction bases: 16. The CDR3 loop reads CASSSQDRGRFPTDTQYF. Here the CDR3 DNA reads TGTGCCAGCAGCTCCCAAGACAGGGGGCGCTTCCCTACGGATACGCAGTATTTT. Based on the CDR3 plus reference TRBV11-3 and TRBJ2-3, the full variable domain is EAGVVQSPRYKIIEKKQPVAFWCNPISGHNTLYWYLQNLGQGPELLIRYENEEAVDDSQLPKDRFSAERLKGVDSTLKIQPAELGDSAVYLCASSSQDRGRFPTDTQYFGPGTRLTVL.

The chain employs TRBV12-5 and TRBJ2-1, with TRBD2 as a possible D gene (5 bases). This CDR3 contains 15 residues. CDR1 and CDR2 from the germline V gene are LGHNT and FRNRAP. Trimming shortened V by 1 base and J by 3 bases, and 10 bases separated the two germline ends. CDR3 loop: CASGLGRRGYNEQFF. The CDR3 region has the DNA TGTGCTAGTGGTTTGGGGCGACGGGGCTACAATGAGCAGTTCTTC. The full variable domain, completed using reference TRBV12-5 and TRBJ2-1, is DARVTQTPRHKVTEMGQEVTMRCQPILGHNTVFWYRQTMMQGLELLAYFRNRAPLDDSGMPKDRFSAEMPDATLATLKIQPSEPRDSAVYFCASGLGRRGYNEQFFGPGTRLTVL.

The chain couples TRBV27 to TRBJ1-5; perhaps TRBD1 as D (6 bases). With 4 bases removed from V and 5 bases from J, the gap between germline ends came to 18 bases. The CDR3 runs to 16 residues. The germline CDR1 and CDR2 sequences are MNHEY and SMNVEV (reference sequence). This CDR3 reads CASSSLQADSYQPQHF. Here the CDR3 DNA reads TGTGCCAGCAGTTCACTACAGGCGGACAGCTATCAGCCCCAGCATTTT.

The chain carries TRBV6-1 and TRBJ1-1; 7 bases map to TRBD1. Losses at the gene ends were 6 bases for V and 1 base for J; bases not matched to a gene: 2. Germline CDR1 MNHNS, CDR2 SASEGT. This CDR3 contains 13 residues. The CDR3 here is CASRWDRNTEAFF. DNA of the CDR3: TGTGCCAGCAGATGGGACAGGAACACTGAAGCTTTCTTT.

This clone has more than one count but fewer than ten. The chain couples TRBV9 to TRBJ1-4; no clear D. Germline V CDR1 and CDR2: SGDLS, YYNGEE. The CDR3 runs to 13 residues. The V and J ends lost 3 bases and 7 bases respectively, with 10 bases between them. The CDR3 region has the DNA TGTGCCAGCAGCGGCGGGTTCACTGAAAAACTGTTTTTT. Protein: CASSGGFTEKLFF.